This T cell receptor beta chain derives from a study of shared clonotypes between healthy human individuals. This CDR3 has 13 residues. V was trimmed by 3 bases and J by 6 bases, leaving 11 bases between them. The germline gives CDR1 SNHLY, CDR2 FYNNEI. The method was immunoSEQ multiplex PCR; TCRdb's version includes in-frame clones alone and lacks a portion of them. The sample has approximately 500,000 clones; 90% to 96% are singletons. This clonotype was sampled from a woman aged 30 to 39 in good health. Specimen: naive CD4+ T cells sorted from blood. Subset denoted: CD45RA+ positively selected. This chain connects TRBV2 to TRBJ1-1; D call uncertain. The CDR3 spells CASSDTGSSEAFF. In nucleotides, the CDR3 is TGTGCCAGCAGTGATACGGGGTCCTCTGAAGCTTTCTTT.